The clone carrying this T cell receptor (beta chain) appeared once. Its antigen remains unknown. The CDR3 runs 15 residues. Germline lookup yields CDR1 SGHDT and CDR2 YYEEEE. Trimming removed 1 base from V and 5 bases from J, with 13 bases in between. The data originate from a study of OX40 agonist ivuxolimab in advanced cancers. Study-level background: Patients undergoing dose escalation presented with hepatocellular carcinoma, melanoma, renal cell or head and neck cancer. Study-wide results and limits: Also showing low normalized T-cell clonal expansion were some of the nonresponders. The antigen specificity of the peripheral T cells (those that were expanded) was not determined.

Sampled blood was obtained at baseline, cycle 4 day 1, and cycle 7 day 1. Only in-frame clones appear in the TCRdb table, and some are missing; sequencing was by immunoSEQ multiplex PCR. The sample records around 97,000 clones, roughly nine tenths being singletons. The sample here was CD4+ or CD8+ T cells sorted from blood, taken in a trial of the OX40 agonist ivuxolimab. The source of this sequence is an adult with an advanced solid tumor such as melanoma, head and neck, liver or kidney cancer. The chain recombines TRBV5-6 with TRBJ2-1; D gene ambiguous. The CDR3 DNA reads as TGTGCCAGCAGCTTGAATATAGTTTTCGACAATGAGCAGTTCTTC. Its protein is CASSLNIVFDNEQFF. Complete variable domain (other parts from reference TRBV5-6 and TRBJ2-1): DAGVTQSPTHLIKTRGQQVTLRCSPKSGHDTVSWYQQALGQGPQFIFQYYEEEERQRGNFPDRFSGHQFPNYSSELNVNALLLGDSALYLCASSLNIVFDNEQFFGPGTRLTVL.